Reported below is one T cell receptor (beta chain). Its target is unknown. A read error is possible here, since a much larger clone lies one base away. The data belong to a study of blood T cells in healthy people across ages. Study-level points and caveats: A roughly linear age-dependent decrease characterized TCR beta diversity per million T cells. Estimated diversity, derived from one million T cells, was regarded as an underestimate.

Primed by a sample-barcoded 5' primer and a J-beta primer mix, a second PCR proceeded for about 6 to 11 cycles. A tag from a template-switch adaptor with 12 random nucleotides marked each cDNA molecule. From the 5' RACE reads, TCRdb called clonotypes with MiXCR, one entry per CDR3 protein. The data show 1.5 million to 2 million distinct CDR3 sequences, 25% to 30% seen once. V lost 8 bases to trimming and J lost 0 bases; unmatched junction nucleotides: 7. The germline CDR1 and CDR2 sequences are SEHNR and FQNEAQ (reference sequence). The CDR3 loop spans 15 amino acids. Donors were healthy Caucasian individuals from Russia aged roughly 6 to 95.

V usage is TRBV7-9 and J usage is TRBJ2-1; 7 positions agree with TRBD2. This TCR came from a woman aged 25 to 45 in good health. The source material was blood. The CDR3 DNA is TGTGCCAGCGGCCCTACTAGCGTCTCCTACAATGAGCAGTTCTTC. Its protein is CASGPTSVSYNEQFF.